These 8 T cell receptor beta chains were all obtained from the same sample, sequenced in a study of tumor and adjacent non-tumor tissue in lung cancer. Three rounds of nested PCR, following a modified ARM-PCR protocol, produced the TCRbeta library. A single record per CDR3 protein comes from TCRdb applying MiXCR to the multiplex PCR reads. The sample has almost 75,000 distinct CDR3 sequences, around 70% seen once. This sample's RNA came from whole unsorted tissue. More than 3 cm separated this lung sample from the edge of the tumor. Input material: distant non-tumor lung tissue. These receptors all stem from a woman in her 50s with non-small cell lung cancer.

The chain recombines TRBV29-1 with TRBJ2-7; possible D gene TRBD2, 5 bases. Germline-derived CDR1 and CDR2 are SQVTM and ANQGSEA. The CDR3 has 13 residues. Trimming removed 6 bases from V and 1 base from J, with 13 bases in between. The CDR3 loop is CSVSNTGSYEQYF. In DNA, the CDR3 is TGCAGCGTCTCCAATACGGGGTCCTACGAGCAGTACTTC.

Turning to this clonotype: A read error may produce the germline difference seen at one junction end. V and J are TRBV11-1 and TRBJ2-7; 9 nucleotides line up with TRBD1. Germline lookup yields CDR1 SGHAT and CDR2 FQDESV (reference sequence). The CDR3 loop spans 15 amino acids. CDR3 amino acids: CTSSLRDRDGYEQYF. Written as DNA, the CDR3 is TGTACCAGCAGCTTAAGGGACAGGGACGGGTACGAGCAGTACTTC.

This chain uses TRBV11-1 with TRBJ2-7; no clear D gene. The V gene's germline CDR1 is SGHAT and CDR2 FQDESV (reference sequence). The CDR3 is 15 amino acids. V gave up 7 bases and J gave up 9 bases, with 25 bases separating them. The CDR3 DNA follows: TGTGCCAGCACTGGAAGGATAGAAATGGGCGTCGCGCAGTACTTC. It encodes CASTGRIEMGVAQYF.

This clonotype was recorded at least ten times. V usage is TRBV11-2 and J usage is TRBJ2-7, with TRBD2 identical over 10 bases. J lost 4 bases, V lost 5 bases, and 14 bases had no gene match. The CDR3 covers 17 residues. From germline, CDR1 is SGHAT and CDR2 FQNNGV. CDR3 bases: TGTGCCAGCAGCCGATCTAGCGGGAGTATCCTAGGTTACGAGCAGTACTTC. Its protein product is CASSRSSGSILGYEQYF.

This clonotype came up many times. V and J are TRBV20-1 and TRBJ2-1; 9 bases fit TRBD2. The germline V gene encodes CDR1 DFQATT and CDR2 SNEGSKA (reference sequence). The length of the CDR3 is 13 residues. Trimming removed 4 bases from V and 7 bases from J; junction bases left unmatched: 5. CDR3 protein: CSATPGLANEQFF. CDR3 nucleotide sequence: TGCAGTGCTACACCGGGACTAGCAAATGAGCAGTTCTTC.

Worth noting for this clonotype: A junction boundary mismatches the germline segment, possibly from a read error. This chain joins TRBV4-1 and TRBJ1-1; D possibly corresponds to TRBD1 (6 bases). CDR1 is MGHRA and CDR2 is YSYEKL in the germline V gene. CDR3 length: 16 residues. This chain's CDR3 is CASNQDRYRASTGAFF. CDR3 sequence (DNA): TGCGCCAGCAACCAAGATCGTTACAGGGCGAGCACTGGAGCTTTCTTT.

This clonotype was counted ten times or more. J is TRBJ2-7 and V is TRBV20-1; D perhaps matches TRBD2 (6 bases). This CDR3 region has 14 residues. V lost 2 bases to trimming and J lost 4 bases, with 15 bases between them. Germline V gene sequence: CDR1 DFQATT, CDR2 SNEGSKA (reference sequence). The CDR3 sequence: CSARTSGGIYEQYF. CDR3 bases: TGCAGTGCTAGAACCTCGGGCGGGATTTACGAGCAGTACTTC.

Points on this clonotype: Sequence at one end of the junction differs from germline and may be a read error. The rearrangement joins TRBV11-2 to TRBJ2-5; tentatively, D is TRBD1 or TRBD2 (5 bases each). Germline V gives CDR1 SGHAT, CDR2 FQNNGV. CDR3 length equals 13 residues. CDR3 sequence reads: CAGSDGTQETRYF. In DNA form, the CDR3 reads TGTGCCGGCAGCGACGGGACCCAAGAGACCCGGTACTTC. The variable domain in full, completed from reference TRBV11-2 and TRBJ2-5, reads EAGVAQSPRYKIIEKRQSVAFWCNPISGHATLYWYQQILGQGPKLLIQFQNNGVVDDSQLPKDRFSAERLKGVDSTLKIQPAKLEDSAVYLCAGSDGTQETRYFGPGTRLLVL.